This TCR beta chain was sequenced during a study of cytomegalovirus exposure and HLA in healthy donors. This CDR3 comprises 15 residues. Germline V gene lookup returns CDR1 MNHNY and CDR2 SVGAGI (reference sequence). Trimming cost V 3 bases and J 4 bases, with 16 bases left between them. On this clone itself: Its matching antigen is unknown.

The study's findings and limits: The productive fraction for most TCR beta V segments was about 90% or about 30% in an earlier analysis. The authors listed 150 to 200 TCR beta chains as cytomegalovirus-associated. Presence/absence analyses rested on an assumption that sequencing depth was roughly uniform across donors.

PCR was performed using 60 Vbeta and 13 Jbeta primers. Sequencing was performed with immunoSEQ multiplex PCR; in TCRdb, only in-frame clones are kept and a portion is missing. The sample includes 150,000 to 200,000 clones, 80% to 85% of them seen just once. The source of this sequence is a man aged 25-40 years in good health and CMV-seronegative. Sequencing input: PBMCs. This rearrangement joins TRBV6-6 to TRBJ2-7; D is perhaps TRBD1 (6 bases). CDR3 sequence (DNA): TGTGCCAGCAGTTATGGGGGCCCAGGGGATTACGAGCAGTACTTC. Translated: CASSYGGPGDYEQYF.